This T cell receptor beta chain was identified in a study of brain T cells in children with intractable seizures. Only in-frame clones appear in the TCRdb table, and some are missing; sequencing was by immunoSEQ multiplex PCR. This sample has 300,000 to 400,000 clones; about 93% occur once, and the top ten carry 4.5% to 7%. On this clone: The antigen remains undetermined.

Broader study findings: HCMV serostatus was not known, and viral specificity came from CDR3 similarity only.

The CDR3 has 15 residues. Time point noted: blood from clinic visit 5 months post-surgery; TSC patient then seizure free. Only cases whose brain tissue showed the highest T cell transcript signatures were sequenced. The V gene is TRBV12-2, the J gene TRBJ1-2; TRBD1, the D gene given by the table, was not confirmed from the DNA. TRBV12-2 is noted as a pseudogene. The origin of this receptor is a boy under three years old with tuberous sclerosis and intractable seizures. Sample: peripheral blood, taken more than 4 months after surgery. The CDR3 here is CASRLGAESRYGYTF. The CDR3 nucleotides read TGTGCAAGTCGCTTAGGGGCCGAAAGTAGATATGGCTACACCTTC.